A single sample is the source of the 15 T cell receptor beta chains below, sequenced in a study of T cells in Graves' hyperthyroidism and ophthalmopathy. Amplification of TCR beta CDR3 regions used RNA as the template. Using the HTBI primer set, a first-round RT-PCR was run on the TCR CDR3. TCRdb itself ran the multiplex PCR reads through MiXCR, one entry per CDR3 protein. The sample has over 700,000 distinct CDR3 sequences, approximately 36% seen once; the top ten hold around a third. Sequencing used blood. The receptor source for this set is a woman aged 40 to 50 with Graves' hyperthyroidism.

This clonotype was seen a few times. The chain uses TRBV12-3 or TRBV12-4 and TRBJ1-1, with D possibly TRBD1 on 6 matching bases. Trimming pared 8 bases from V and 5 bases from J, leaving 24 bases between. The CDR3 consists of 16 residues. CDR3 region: CASYNSAGGRRTEAFF. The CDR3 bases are TGTGCCAGCTATAACTCGGCGGGGGGGCGGAGGACTGAAGCTTTCTTT.

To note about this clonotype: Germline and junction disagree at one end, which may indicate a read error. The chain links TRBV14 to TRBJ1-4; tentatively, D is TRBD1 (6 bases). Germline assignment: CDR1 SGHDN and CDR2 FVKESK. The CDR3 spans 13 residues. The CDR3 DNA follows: TGTGCCAGCAGCCAGGGACAAAATGAAAGACTGTTTTTT. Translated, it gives CASSQGQNERLFF.

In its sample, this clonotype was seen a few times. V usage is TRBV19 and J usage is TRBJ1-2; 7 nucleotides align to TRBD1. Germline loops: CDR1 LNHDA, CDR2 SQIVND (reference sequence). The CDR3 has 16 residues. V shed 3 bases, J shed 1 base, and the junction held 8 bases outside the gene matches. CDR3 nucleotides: TGTGCCAGTAGTATTCGGGGACAGTACTTTAACTATGGCTACACCTTC. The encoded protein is CASSIRGQYFNYGYTF.

As DNA, the CDR3 is TGTGCCAGCAGCTTAGGAGGGTCCTTAGATTCACCCCTCCACTTT. This translates into CASSLGGSLDSPLHF. This sequence joins TRBV7-8 and TRBJ1-6; D is uncertain. Looked up from germline, CDR1 is SGHVS and CDR2 is FQNEAQ. CDR3 length equals 15 residues. Trimming left V 1 base short and J 8 bases short, with 12 bases between.

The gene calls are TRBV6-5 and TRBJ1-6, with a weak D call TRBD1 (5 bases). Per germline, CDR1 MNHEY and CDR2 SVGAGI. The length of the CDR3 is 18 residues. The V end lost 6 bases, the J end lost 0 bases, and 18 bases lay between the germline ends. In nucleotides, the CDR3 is TGTGCCAGCAGAATTCGGGGTGGAGGGGACTCCTATAATTCACCCCTCCACTTT. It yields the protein CASRIRGGGDSYNSPLHF.

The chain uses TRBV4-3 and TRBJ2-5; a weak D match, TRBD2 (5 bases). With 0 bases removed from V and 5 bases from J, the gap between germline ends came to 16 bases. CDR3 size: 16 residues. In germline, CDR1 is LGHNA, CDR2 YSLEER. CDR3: CASSQDFGWRAETQYF. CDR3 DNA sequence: TGCGCCAGCAGCCAAGATTTTGGGTGGCGGGCCGAGACCCAGTACTTC.

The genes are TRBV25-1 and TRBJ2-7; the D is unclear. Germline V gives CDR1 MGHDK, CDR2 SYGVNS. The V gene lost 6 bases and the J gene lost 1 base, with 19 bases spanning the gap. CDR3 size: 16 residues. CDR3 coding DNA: TGTGCCAGCAGCCAAGCCGGTTTGTCCTCTTCCTACGAGCAGTACTTC. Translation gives CASSQAGLSSSYEQYF.

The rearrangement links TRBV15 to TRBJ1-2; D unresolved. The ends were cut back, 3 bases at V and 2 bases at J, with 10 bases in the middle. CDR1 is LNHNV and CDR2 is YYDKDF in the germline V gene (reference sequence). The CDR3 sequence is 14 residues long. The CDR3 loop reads CATSSLGVNYGYTF. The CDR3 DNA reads TGTGCCACCAGCAGCCTCGGGGTAAACTATGGCTACACCTTC.

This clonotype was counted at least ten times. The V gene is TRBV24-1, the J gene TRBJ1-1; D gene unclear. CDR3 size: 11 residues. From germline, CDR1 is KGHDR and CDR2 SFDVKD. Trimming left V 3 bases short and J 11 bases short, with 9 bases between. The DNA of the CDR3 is TGTGCCACCAGTGATAGCGCTGGGGCTTTCTTT. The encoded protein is CATSDSAGAFF.

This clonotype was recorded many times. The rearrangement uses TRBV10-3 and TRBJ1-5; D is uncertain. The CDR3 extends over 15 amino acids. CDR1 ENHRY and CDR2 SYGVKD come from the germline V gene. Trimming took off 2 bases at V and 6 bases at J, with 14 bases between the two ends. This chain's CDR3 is CAISEADLGSQPQHF. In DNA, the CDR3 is TGTGCCATCAGTGAGGCTGATCTCGGCAGTCAGCCCCAGCATTTT.

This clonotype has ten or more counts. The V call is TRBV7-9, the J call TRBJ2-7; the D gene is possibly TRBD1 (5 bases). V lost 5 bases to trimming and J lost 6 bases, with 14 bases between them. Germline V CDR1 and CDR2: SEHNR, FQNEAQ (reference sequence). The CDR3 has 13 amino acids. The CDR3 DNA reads TGTGCCAGCAGCCCAGACAGTGGTCGCGAGCAGTACTTC. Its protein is CASSPDSGREQYF.

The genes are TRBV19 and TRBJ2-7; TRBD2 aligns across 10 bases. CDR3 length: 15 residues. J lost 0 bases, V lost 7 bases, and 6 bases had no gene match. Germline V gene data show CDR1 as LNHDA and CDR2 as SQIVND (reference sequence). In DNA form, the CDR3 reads TGTGCCAGTAAGATTGCTAGCGGGAGCTCCTACGAGCAGTACTTC. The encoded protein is CASKIASGSSYEQYF.

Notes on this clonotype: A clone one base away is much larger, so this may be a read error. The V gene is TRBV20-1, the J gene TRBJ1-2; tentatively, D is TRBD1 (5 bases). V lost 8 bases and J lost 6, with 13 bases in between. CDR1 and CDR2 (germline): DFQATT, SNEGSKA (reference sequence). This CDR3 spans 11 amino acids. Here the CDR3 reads CSTSKGNGYTF. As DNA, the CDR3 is TGCAGTACTTCCAAGGGGAATGGCTACACCTTC.

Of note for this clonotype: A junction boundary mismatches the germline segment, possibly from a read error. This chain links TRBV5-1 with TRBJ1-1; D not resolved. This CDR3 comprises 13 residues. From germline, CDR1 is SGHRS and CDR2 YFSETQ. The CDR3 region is CASSLYGNTEPFF. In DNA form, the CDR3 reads TGTGCCAGCAGCTTGTACGGAAACACTGAACCTTTCTTT.

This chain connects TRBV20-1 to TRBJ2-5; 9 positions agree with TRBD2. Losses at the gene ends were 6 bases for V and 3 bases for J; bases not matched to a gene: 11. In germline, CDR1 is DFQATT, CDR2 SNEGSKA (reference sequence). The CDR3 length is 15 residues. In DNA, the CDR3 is TGCAGTGCCCTGGTCGGGCTAGCGGGGAAAGAGACCCAGTACTTC. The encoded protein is CSALVGLAGKETQYF.